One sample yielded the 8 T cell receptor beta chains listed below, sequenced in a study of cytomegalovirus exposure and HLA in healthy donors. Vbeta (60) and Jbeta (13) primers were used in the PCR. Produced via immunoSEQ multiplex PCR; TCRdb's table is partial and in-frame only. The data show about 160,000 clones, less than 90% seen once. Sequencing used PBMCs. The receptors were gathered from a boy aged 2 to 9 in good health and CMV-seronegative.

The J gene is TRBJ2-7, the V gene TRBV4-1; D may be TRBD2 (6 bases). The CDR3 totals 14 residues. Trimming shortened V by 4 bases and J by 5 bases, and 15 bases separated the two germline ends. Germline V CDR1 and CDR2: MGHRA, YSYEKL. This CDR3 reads CASSRGVLNHEQYF. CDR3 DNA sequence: TGCGCCAGCAGCCGCGGGGTACTAAACCACGAGCAGTACTTC.

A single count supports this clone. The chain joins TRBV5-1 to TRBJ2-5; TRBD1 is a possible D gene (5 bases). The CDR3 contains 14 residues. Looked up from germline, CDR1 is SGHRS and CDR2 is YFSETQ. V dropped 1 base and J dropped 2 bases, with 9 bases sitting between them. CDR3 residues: CASSLSRQQETQYF. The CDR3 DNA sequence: TGCGCCAGCAGCTTGTCCCGACAGCAAGAGACCCAGTACTTC.

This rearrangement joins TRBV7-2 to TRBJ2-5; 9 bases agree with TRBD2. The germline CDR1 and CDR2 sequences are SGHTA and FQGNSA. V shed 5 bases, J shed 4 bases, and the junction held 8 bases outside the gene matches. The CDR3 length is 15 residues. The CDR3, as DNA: TGTGCCAGCAGCCTCATAGCGGGAGAGGGAGAGACCCAGTACTTC. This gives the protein CASSLIAGEGETQYF.

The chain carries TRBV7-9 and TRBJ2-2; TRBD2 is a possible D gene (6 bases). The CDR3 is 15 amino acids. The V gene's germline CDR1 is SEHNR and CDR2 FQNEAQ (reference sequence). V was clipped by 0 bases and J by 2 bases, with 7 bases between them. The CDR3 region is CASSLAGGNTGELFF. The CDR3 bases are TGTGCCAGCAGCTTAGCGGGAGGTAACACCGGGGAGCTGTTTTTT. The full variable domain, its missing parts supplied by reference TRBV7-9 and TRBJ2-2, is DTGVSQNPRHKITKRGQNVTFRCDPISEHNRLYWYRQTLGQGPEFLTYFQNEAQLEKSRLLSDRFSAERPKGSFSTLEIQRTEQGDSAMYLCASSLAGGNTGELFFGEGSRLTVL.

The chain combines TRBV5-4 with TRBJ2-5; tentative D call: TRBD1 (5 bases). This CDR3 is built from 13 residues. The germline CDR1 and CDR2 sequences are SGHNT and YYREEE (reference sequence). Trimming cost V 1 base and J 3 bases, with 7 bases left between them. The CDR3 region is CASSLLGEETQYF. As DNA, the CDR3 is TGTGCCAGCAGCTTGTTAGGGGAAGAGACCCAGTACTTC.

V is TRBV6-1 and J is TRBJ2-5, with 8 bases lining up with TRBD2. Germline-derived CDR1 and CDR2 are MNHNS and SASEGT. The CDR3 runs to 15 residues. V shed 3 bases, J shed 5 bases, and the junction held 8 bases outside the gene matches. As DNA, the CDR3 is TGTGCCAGCAGTGAGCGGGAGGCCCTAAGGGAGACCCAGTACTTC. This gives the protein CASSEREALRETQYF.

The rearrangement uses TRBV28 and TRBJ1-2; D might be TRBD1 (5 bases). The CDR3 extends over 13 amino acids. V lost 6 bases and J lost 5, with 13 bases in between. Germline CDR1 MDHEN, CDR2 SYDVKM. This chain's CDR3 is CASSPDRDYGYTF. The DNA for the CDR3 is TGTGCCAGCAGCCCCGACAGAGATTATGGCTACACCTTC.

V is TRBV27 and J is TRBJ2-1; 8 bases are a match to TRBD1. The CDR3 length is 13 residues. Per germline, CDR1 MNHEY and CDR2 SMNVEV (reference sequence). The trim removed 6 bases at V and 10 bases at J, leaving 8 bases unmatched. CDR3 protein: CASSHRGAGEQFF. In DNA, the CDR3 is TGTGCCAGCAGCCACAGGGGGGCAGGAGAGCAGTTCTTC.